Listed below are T cell receptor beta chains from one sample, sequenced in a study of glioma-infiltrating T cells. TCRdb re-called the multiplex PCR reads through MiXCR, storing one row per CDR3 protein. This table has tens of thousands of distinct CDR3 sequences, about a quarter appearing once. Sequencing was done on a sample of glioma tissue, nonneoplastic brain tissue, or PBMCs (not recorded which). The receptor set was obtained from a human donor with low-grade glioma or glioblastoma, undergoing nonglioma brain surgery, or in good health (not recorded which). The CDR3 runs from the conserved cysteine through the conserved F or W. The order of the fields is CDR3 protein, CDR3 DNA, J gene, clone size, V gene, D gene. D genes are given only for firm matches. The size entry is marked missing in some rows and otherwise reads once, few, many or a size class.

CDR3: CASSLVVSPYEQYF
DNA: TGCGCCAGCAGCTTGGTTGTCTCGCCATACGAGCAGTACTTC
J: TRBJ2-7
size: many
V: TRBV5-1
D: .

CDR3: CASSAGEAGNQPQHF
DNA: TGTGCCAGTAGTGCAGGGGAAGCGGGCAATCAGCCCCAGCATTTT
J: TRBJ1-5
size: many
V: TRBV19
D: .

CDR3: CSARAQGMNTEAFF
DNA: TGCAGTGCTAGAGCACAGGGAATGAACACTGAAGCTTTCTTT
J: TRBJ1-1
size: many
V: TRBV20-1
D: .

CDR3: CSANAGTAYGYTF
DNA: TGCAGTGCCAATGCCGGGACAGCCTATGGCTACACCTTC
J: TRBJ1-2
size: .
V: TRBV20-1
D: TRBD1

CDR3: CASSTTRTSRGDTQYF
DNA: TGTGCCAGTAGTACCACTCGGACTAGCCGAGGGGATACGCAGTATTTT
J: TRBJ2-3
size: few
V: TRBV19
D: TRBD2

CDR3: CASSMGTAVKTQYF
DNA: TGTGCCAGTAGTATGGGCACCGCAGTGAAGACCCAGTACTTC
J: TRBJ2-5
size: many
V: TRBV19
D: .

CDR3: CASSQAGFRVDTEAFF
DNA: TGCGCCAGCAGCCAAGCTGGGTTCAGGGTTGACACTGAAGCTTTCTTT
J: TRBJ1-1
size: many
V: TRBV4-1
D: .

CDR3: CASSYSTRGTIGRFAFF
DNA: TGTGCCAGCAGTTACTCGACCAGGGGAACAATTGGTAGATTCGCTTTCTTT
J: TRBJ1-1
size: many
V: TRBV6-2/TRBV6-3
D: .

CDR3: CASSPSTLAGTDTQYF
DNA: TGTGCCAGCTCACCCAGTACGCTAGCGGGCACAGATACGCAGTATTTT
J: TRBJ2-3
size: many
V: TRBV18
D: TRBD2

CDR3: CASSVQGSDNEQFF
DNA: TGTGCCAGCAGTGTTCAGGGGAGCGACAATGAGCAGTTCTTC
J: TRBJ2-1
size: .
V: TRBV12-3/TRBV12-4
D: .

CDR3: CASSLFSSYNEQFF
DNA: TGTGCCAGCAGCTTATTCAGCTCCTACAATGAGCAGTTCTTC
J: TRBJ2-1
size: many
V: TRBV7-9
D: .

CDR3: CASSSSPSGTGTDTQYF
DNA: TGTGCCAGCAGCTCCAGCCCCTCCGGGACAGGCACAGATACGCAGTATTTT
J: TRBJ2-3
size: many
V: TRBV7-6
D: TRBD1

CDR3: CASSWAQGYIDTQYF
DNA: TGTGCCAGCAGTTGGGCCCAGGGGTACATAGATACGCAGTATTTT
J: TRBJ2-3
size: many
V: TRBV12-3/TRBV12-4
D: .

CDR3: CASSPPGRLSNQPQHF
DNA: TGTGCCAGCTCACCGCCGGGGCGCTTGAGCAATCAGCCCCAGCATTTT
J: TRBJ1-5
size: many
V: TRBV18
D: .

CDR3: CASSPGPYGYTF
DNA: TGTGCCAGTAGTCCCGGCCCCTATGGCTACACCTTC
J: TRBJ1-2
size: many
V: TRBV19
D: .

CDR3: CASSSSGSSSYNEQFF
DNA: TGCGCCAGCAGCAGTAGCGGGAGTAGCTCCTACAATGAGCAGTTCTTC
J: TRBJ2-1
size: few
V: TRBV5-1
D: TRBD2

CDR3: CASSNHRTTNYGYTF
DNA: TGTGCCAGCAGTAACCACAGAACTACTAACTATGGCTACACCTTC
J: TRBJ1-2
size: many
V: TRBV27
D: .

CDR3: CASSERTGIGGYTF
DNA: TGCGCCAGCAGTGAGAGGACAGGGATCGGTGGCTACACCTTC
J: TRBJ1-2
size: many
V: TRBV10-1
D: TRBD1

CDR3: CASRRTGAEEQFF
DNA: TGTGCCAGCAGAAGAACAGGGGCGGAAGAGCAGTTCTTC
J: TRBJ2-1
size: many
V: TRBV6-1
D: TRBD1

CDR3: CASSQARWLNTEALF
DNA: TGTGCCAGCAGCCAAGCCAGATGGCTGAACACTGAAGCTCTCTTT
J: TRBJ1-1
size: .
V: TRBV3-1
D: .

CDR3: CASSLDSLNTEAFF
DNA: TGTGCCAGCAGCTTAGACAGCCTGAACACTGAAGCTTTCTTT
J: TRBJ1-1
size: many
V: TRBV5-1
D: .

CDR3: CASSQSANTGELFF
DNA: TGTGCCAGCAGCCAAAGCGCGAACACCGGGGAGCTGTTTTTT
J: TRBJ2-2
size: .
V: TRBV11-3
D: .

CDR3: CSAAFGTVQETQYF
DNA: TGCAGTGCTGCTTTCGGGACAGTTCAAGAGACCCAGTACTTC
J: TRBJ2-5
size: many
V: TRBV20-1
D: TRBD1

CDR3: CASSDAFSEKLFF
DNA: TGTGCCAGCAGTGATGCCTTTAGTGAAAAACTGTTTTTT
J: TRBJ1-4
size: many
V: TRBV6-1
D: .

CDR3: CASAKRLPSYEQYF
DNA: TGTGCCAGCGCGAAACGGTTGCCTTCATACGAGCAGTACTTC
J: TRBJ2-7
size: many
V: TRBV6-2/TRBV6-3
D: .

CDR3: CASSTSGSSYEQYF
DNA: TGTGCCAGCAGCACTAGCGGGTCATCCTACGAGCAGTACTTC
J: TRBJ2-7
size: many
V: TRBV27
D: TRBD2

CDR3: CASSWSSSGTDTQYF
DNA: TGTGCCAGTAGTTGGTCCTCGAGTGGCACAGATACGCAGTATTTT
J: TRBJ2-3
size: .
V: TRBV19
D: .

CDR3: CASSYSTVNTEAFF
DNA: TGTGCCAGCAGTTACTCGACGGTGAACACTGAAGCTTTCTTT
J: TRBJ1-1
size: medium-sized
V: TRBV6-2/TRBV6-3
D: .

CDR3: CASSFGSPYGYTF
DNA: TGTGCCAGCAGCTTTGGCAGTCCCTATGGCTACACCTTC
J: TRBJ1-2
size: many
V: TRBV2
D: .

CDR3: CASSQRGGQSSYNEQFF
DNA: TGTGCCAGCTCACAGCGCGGGGGTCAAAGCTCCTACAATGAGCAGTTCTTC
J: TRBJ2-1
size: .
V: TRBV18
D: TRBD2

CDR3: CSAWDGGAGEQYF
DNA: TGCAGTGCTTGGGACGGGGGGGCCGGGGAGCAGTACTTC
J: TRBJ2-7
size: many
V: TRBV20-1
D: TRBD2

CDR3: CASTIGRRGWLTGANVLTF
DNA: TGTGCCAGTACCATAGGCCGCAGGGGCTGGTTGACTGGGGCCAACGTCCTGACTTTC
J: TRBJ2-6
size: .
V: TRBV19
D: .

CDR3: CASSPSWANTEAFF
DNA: TGTGCCAGTTCTCCAAGCTGGGCGAACACTGAAGCTTTCTTT
J: TRBJ1-1
size: many
V: TRBV19
D: .

CDR3: CASSFGQGIDTQYF
DNA: TGTGCCAGCAGCTTCGGACAGGGAATAGATACGCAGTATTTT
J: TRBJ2-3
size: .
V: TRBV7-9
D: TRBD1

CDR3: CASSISRGLTQNTGELFF
DNA: TGTGCCAGTAGTATTTCTCGGGGATTAACTCAAAACACCGGGGAGCTGTTTTTT
J: TRBJ2-2
size: few
V: TRBV19
D: .

CDR3: CASRATGTTYEQYF
DNA: TGTGCCAGCAGAGCGACAGGGACAACCTACGAGCAGTACTTC
J: TRBJ2-7
size: many
V: TRBV27
D: TRBD1